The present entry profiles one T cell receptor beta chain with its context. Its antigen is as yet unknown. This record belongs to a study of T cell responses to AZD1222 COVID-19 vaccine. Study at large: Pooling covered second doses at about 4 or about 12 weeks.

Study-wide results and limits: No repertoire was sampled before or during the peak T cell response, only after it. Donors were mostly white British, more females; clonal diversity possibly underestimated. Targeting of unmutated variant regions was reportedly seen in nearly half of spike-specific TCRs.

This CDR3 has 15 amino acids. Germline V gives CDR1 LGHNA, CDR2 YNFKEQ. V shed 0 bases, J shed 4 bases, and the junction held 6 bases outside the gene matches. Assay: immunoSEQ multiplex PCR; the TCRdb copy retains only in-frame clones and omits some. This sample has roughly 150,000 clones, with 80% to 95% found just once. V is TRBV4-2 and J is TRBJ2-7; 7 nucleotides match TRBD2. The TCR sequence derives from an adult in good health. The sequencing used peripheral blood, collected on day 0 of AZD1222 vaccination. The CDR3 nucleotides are TGTGCCAGCAGCCAAGAAGGTAGCGGGCGTTACGAGCAGTACTTC. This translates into CASSQEGSGRYEQYF.